This note documents a single T cell receptor (beta chain) sequence. The data are from a study of blood T cell repertoires in COVID-19. Across the whole study: Acute and convalescent COVID-19 samples came from the United States, Italy and Spain.

There are 13 residues in the CDR3. From germline, CDR1 is SEHNR and CDR2 FQNEAQ (reference sequence). The V end lost 5 bases, the J end lost 7 bases, and 12 bases lay between the germline ends. TCRdb's copy holds only in-frame clones and misses some; the assay was immunoSEQ multiplex PCR. The table shows 250,000 or so clones, with about 82% occurring only once. The sample taken for sequencing was peripheral blood. V is TRBV7-9 and J is TRBJ2-1; D not resolved. This receptor was identified in a woman aged 55 to 70 with active or convalescent COVID-19. The chain's CDR3 is CASSPPRLNEQFF. The DNA of the CDR3 is TGTGCCAGCAGCCCCCCGAGACTGAATGAGCAGTTCTTC.